The rows below give T cell receptor beta chains drawn from one sample of a study of cytomegalovirus exposure and HLA in healthy donors. Produced via immunoSEQ multiplex PCR; TCRdb's table is partial and in-frame only. The sample has about 55,000 clones, roughly 74% seen once. Sequences were obtained from PBMCs. These TCRs come from a man aged 35 to 55 in good health and CMV-seropositive. CDR3s include the opening cysteine and the closing phenylalanine or tryptophan. The order of the fields is D gene, V gene, J gene, clone size, CDR3 DNA, CDR3 protein. The D gene is left open where the match is weak. Some rows have no size entry. The others give once, few or many, or a class for an expanded clone.

-	TRBV28	TRBJ1-1	-	TGTGCCAGCAGTACCGGACAGATTGAAGCTTTCTTT	CASSTGQIEAFF
-	TRBV29-1	TRBJ2-3	many	TGCAGCGAAAAATTGTCGGGCACAGATACGCAGTATTTT	CSEKLSGTDTQYF
TRBD1	TRBV7-3	TRBJ2-1	-	TGTGCCAGCAGCTTAAGGGACAGGGGCTCCTACAATGAGCAGTTCTTC	CASSLRDRGSYNEQFF
-	TRBV7-2	TRBJ1-1	-	TGTGCCAGCAGCTTACAGGGGAGGGACACTGAAGCTTTCTTT	CASSLQGRDTEAFF
TRBD1	TRBV5-1	TRBJ1-2	once	TGCGCCAGCAGCTTCCGACCCGACAGGGATGACGGCTACACCTTC	CASSFRPDRDDGYTF
-	TRBV7-9	TRBJ1-2	-	TGTGCCAGCAGCTTACTCTCAGGCCCTACAACGGGGGGCTACACCTTC	CASSLLSGPTTGGYTF
-	TRBV6-5	TRBJ2-1	-	TGTGCCAGCAGTTGGGGGGACAATGAGCAGTTCTTC	CASSWGDNEQFF
-	TRBV5-1	TRBJ1-6	-	TGCGCCAGCAGCTTGGGTCCACAGGGACCAAATTCACCCCTCCACTTT	CASSLGPQGPNSPLHF
-	TRBV12-5	TRBJ1-5	-	TGTGCTAGTGGTTTGGTAGGGCAGGGACAGCCCCAGCATTTT	CASGLVGQGQPQHF
TRBD1	TRBV4-2	TRBJ2-7	-	TGTGCCAGCAGCCAAGATGGTGGGCAGGGGGCCCCCTACGAGCAGTACTTC	CASSQDGGQGAPYEQYF
TRBD2	TRBV5-1	TRBJ2-5	-	TGCGCCAGCAGCTCCCTAGCGGGGGACCAAGAGACCCAGTACTTC	CASSSLAGDQETQYF
-	TRBV6-5	TRBJ1-5	-	TGTGCCAGCAGGTCACAGGGAGGGCGTCAGCCCCAGCATTTT	CASRSQGGRQPQHF
TRBD2	TRBV19	TRBJ2-2	once	TGTGCCAGTAGTTCCGCTGGACTAGCGGGGAACACCGGGGAGCTGTTTTTT	CASSSAGLAGNTGELFF
-	TRBV27	TRBJ1-6	-	TGTGCCAGCAGTTTATCGAACGGGGGTAATTCACCCCTCCACTTT	CASSLSNGGNSPLHF
TRBD1	TRBV5-1	TRBJ1-2	-	TGCGCCAGCAGCTTGGTAGGGACAGGCCCCGGCTACACCTTC	CASSLVGTGPGYTF
-	TRBV14	TRBJ1-2	few	TGTGCCAGCAGCCGAGCGGGGGGGCGCGGACTTGGCTACACCTTC	CASSRAGGRGLGYTF
-	TRBV5-8	TRBJ2-5	-	TGTGCCAGCAGCTTGTCGGGGCGGGGGACCCAGTACTTC	CASSLSGRGTQYF
TRBD2	TRBV6-1	TRBJ2-5	-	TGTGCCAGCAGTGAACTAGCGGGGGGGCCAGAGACCCAGTACTTC	CASSELAGGPETQYF
-	TRBV25-1	TRBJ2-5	-	TGTGCCAGCAGTGAATGGGGAGGGGGGGATGAGACCCAGTACTTC	CASSEWGGGDETQYF
TRBD1	TRBV4-1	TRBJ1-1	-	TGCGCCAGCAGCCAAAACGCCCCTAGGACAGGGACTTTAAACACTGAAGCTTTCTTT	CASSQNAPRTGTLNTEAFF
TRBD1	TRBV5-1	TRBJ1-2	-	TGCGCCAGCACCCCGGACAGGGGAGGGAGTGGCTACACCTTC	CASTPDRGGSGYTF
-	TRBV7-2	TRBJ1-2	-	TGTGCCAGCACCCTTGCGTTTGGTTATGGCTACACCTTC	CASTLAFGYGYTF
TRBD1	TRBV29-1	TRBJ1-1	-	TGCAGCGCAGGGGGGATGAACACTGAAGCTTTCTTT	CSAGGMNTEAFF
TRBD1	TRBV9	TRBJ1-1	-	TGTGCCAGCAGCGGCCGGGACAGGGGGCGTAGGACTGAAGCTTTCTTT	CASSGRDRGRRTEAFF
-	TRBV7-8	TRBJ2-1	-	TGTGCCAGCAGCTTAGGAGGTCTGGAGCAGTTCTTC	CASSLGGLEQFF
TRBD1	TRBV10-3	TRBJ2-7	-	TGTGCCATCAGCGACGGGACCGGGACAGGTGAACTAGTCGAGCAGTACTTC	CAISDGTGTGELVEQYF
-	TRBV7-9	TRBJ1-1	few	TGTGCCAGCAGCTTAGAGGACAGAGAAGCTTTCTTT	CASSLEDREAFF
-	TRBV6-5	TRBJ1-1	-	TGTGCCAGCAGTTACTCGACTTCGGGGGAAGCTTTCTTT	CASSYSTSGEAFF
-	TRBV5-8	TRBJ1-1	few	TGTGCCAGCAGCTTGGGTTACAGAAACACTGAAGCTTTCTTT	CASSLGYRNTEAFF
-	TRBV27	TRBJ1-1	-	TGTGCCAGCAGTTTATCGGGGAGGGGCGAAGCTTTCTTT	CASSLSGRGEAFF
TRBD2	TRBV30	TRBJ2-5	-	TGTGCCTGGAGTGCAAAAGGGCTAGCGGGGGGGACAAATCAAAAGGGATGGGTGACCCAGTACTTC	CAWSAKGLAGGTNQKGWVTQYF
-	TRBV2	TRBJ2-5	-	TGTGCCAGCAGTGCAAAAACGGGGGGCGGAGGGGAGACCCAGTACTTC	CASSAKTGGGGETQYF
-	TRBV6-5	TRBJ2-4	-	TGTGCCAGCAGTTACGGGCAGGGTGCGGGGATTCAGTACTTC	CASSYGQGAGIQYF
-	TRBV5-1	TRBJ1-4	-	TGCGCCAGCAGCTTGGTGGGGGCGAGTGATGAAAAACTGTTTTTT	CASSLVGASDEKLFF
-	TRBV12-5	TRBJ2-1	-	TGTGCTAGTGGTTTGGCTGACAGGGGAGGGAATGAGCAGTTCTTC	CASGLADRGGNEQFF
TRBD1	TRBV14	TRBJ2-7	-	TGTGCCAGCAGCCGGACAGGGGGCAACGAGCAGTACTTC	CASSRTGGNEQYF
TRBD1	TRBV5-1	TRBJ2-7	-	TGCGCCAGCAGCCCGTACGGACAGGGCTACGAGCAGTACTTC	CASSPYGQGYEQYF
TRBD1	TRBV7-2	TRBJ1-2	-	TGTGCCAGCAGCTCGGGACAGGGGGCACCGTATGGCTACACCTTC	CASSSGQGAPYGYTF
-	TRBV5-4	TRBJ2-3	-	TGTGCCAGCAGAACGCAGGGGATCACAGATACGCAGTATTTT	CASRTQGITDTQYF
TRBD1	TRBV19	TRBJ1-5	-	TGTGCCAGTAGTAGAGACAGGGCTATTCAGCCCCAGCATTTT	CASSRDRAIQPQHF